This entry lists 21 T cell receptor beta chains sequenced from one sample in a study of brain T cells in children with intractable seizures (dated by TCRdb to the early 2020s). Reading the label with the study, this specimen's time point is: blood from clinic visit 5 months post-surgery; TSC patient then seizure free. Library preparation employed the immunoSEQ multiplex PCR assay. What TCRdb holds here is the immuneACCESS table cut down to in-frame rearrangements. Part of the clones is not present; checked against another copy, under half of the missing clones reflect an unresolved V gene, and the others are unexplained. Counted in this sample were about 340,000 clones; roughly 93% of them appeared once. The ten largest clones take up about 5.8% of the sample. The specimen was peripheral blood, collected roughly 5 months after surgery. The receptors were gathered from a boy under three years old with tuberous sclerosis and intractable seizures.

J is TRBJ1-2 and V is TRBV6-5; no definite D call. This CDR3 is 13 amino acids long. V was clipped by 0 bases and J by 8 bases, with 10 bases between them. Germline values: CDR1 MNHEY, CDR2 SVGAGI. The CDR3 region is CASSYSTGSGYTF. The CDR3 nucleotides are TGTGCCAGCAGTTACTCGACCGGGTCAGGCTACACCTTC.

V and J are TRBV5-4 and TRBJ1-2; unclear D gene. V dropped 3 bases and J dropped 4 bases, with 10 bases sitting between them. Germline loops: CDR1 SGHNT, CDR2 YYREEE (reference sequence). The CDR3 has 13 amino acids. The CDR3 DNA follows: TGTGCCAGCAGCTCGGCGGTGAGCTATGGCTACACCTTC. This gives the protein CASSSAVSYGYTF. The variable domain in full, completed from reference TRBV5-4 and TRBJ1-2, reads ETGVTQSPTHLIKTRGQQVTLRCSSQSGHNTVSWYQQALGQGPQFIFQYYREEENGRGNFPPRFSGLQFPNYSSELNVNALELDDSALYLCASSSAVSYGYTFGSGTRLTVV.

This sequence joins TRBV30 and TRBJ1-1, with D possibly TRBD1 on 5 matching bases. Germline V gene sequence: CDR1 GTSNPN, CDR2 SVGIG (reference sequence). The CDR3 has 11 amino acids. The V gene lost 8 bases and the J gene lost 4 bases, with 11 bases spanning the gap. CDR3 amino acids: CAGWGGTEAFF. For the CDR3, the DNA is TGTGCCGGGTGGGGGGGCACTGAAGCTTTCTTT.

The rearrangement joins TRBV30 to TRBJ1-3; D is unclear. Germline CDR1 GTSNPN, CDR2 SVGIG (reference sequence). The CDR3 extends over 16 amino acids. The V and J ends lost 0 bases and 0 bases respectively, with 12 bases between them. The chain's CDR3 is CAWSVRLGPSGNTIYF. In nucleotides, the CDR3 is TGTGCCTGGAGTGTACGCTTAGGACCCTCTGGAAACACCATATATTTT.

The V gene is TRBV7-6, the J gene TRBJ1-3, with no clear D. There are 13 residues in the CDR3. V lost 4 bases and J lost 4, with 8 bases in between. Germline lookup yields CDR1 SGHVS and CDR2 FNYEAQ. CDR3: CASSSDLGNTIYF. The CDR3 region has the DNA TGTGCCAGCAGCTCCGACTTAGGAAACACCATATATTTT.

J is TRBJ2-7 and V is TRBV7-9; 8 nucleotides align to TRBD1. V lost 4 bases, J lost 4 bases, and 6 bases stayed unmatched. The V gene's germline CDR1 is SEHNR and CDR2 FQNEAQ (reference sequence). The CDR3 spans 14 residues. The CDR3 protein is CASSYRDRMYEQYF. The CDR3 nucleotides read TGTGCCAGCAGCTACCGGGACAGGATGTACGAGCAGTACTTC.

The gene calls are TRBV15 and TRBJ2-2, with 9 bases matching TRBD2. The trim removed 5 bases at V and 3 bases at J, leaving 1 base unmatched. Germline V CDR1 and CDR2: LNHNV, YYDKDF (reference sequence). The CDR3 contains 14 residues. The CDR3 sequence: CATSRGGDTGELFF. The CDR3 DNA reads TGTGCCACCAGCCGCGGGGGGGACACCGGGGAGCTGTTTTTT. Full variable domain (remainder filled in from reference TRBV15 and TRBJ2-2): DAMVIQNPRYQVTQFGKPVTLSCSQTLNHNVMYWYQQKSSQAPKLLFHYYDKDFNNEADTPDNFQSRRPNTSFCFLDIRSPGLGDTAMYLCATSRGGDTGELFFGEGSRLTVL.

The J gene is TRBJ1-5, the V gene TRBV18; the D is unclear. Germline loops: CDR1 KGHSH, CDR2 LQKENI. Trimming left V 2 bases short and J 3 bases short, with 11 bases between. The CDR3 totals 15 residues. The CDR3 DNA sequence: TGTGCCAGCTCACCAACCGACGGATCCAATCAGCCCCAGCATTTT. It translates to CASSPTDGSNQPQHF.

The chain joins TRBV9 to TRBJ2-5; D is uncertain. The V and J ends lost 3 bases and 4 bases respectively, with 16 bases between them. The CDR3 contains 15 residues. Germline CDR1 reads SGDLS; CDR2 reads YYNGEE. CDR3 region: CASSGSGASIETQYF. CDR3 sequence (DNA): TGTGCCAGCAGCGGGTCCGGTGCCTCCATAGAGACCCAGTACTTC.

J is TRBJ2-7 and V is TRBV30; a possible D gene is TRBD1 (6 bases). Germline V gives CDR1 GTSNPN, CDR2 SVGIG (reference sequence). V lost 5 bases, J lost 5 bases, and 10 bases lay in between. The CDR3 extends over 11 amino acids. The CDR3 DNA reads as TGTGCCTGGGACAGGACCGACGAGCAGTACTTC. It translates to CAWDRTDEQYF.

This chain joins TRBV7-9 and TRBJ2-3, with D perhaps given as TRBD1 or TRBD2 (5 bases each). The germline V gene encodes CDR1 SEHNR and CDR2 FQNEAQ (reference sequence). V lost 5 bases, J lost 4 bases, and 19 bases lay in between. CDR3 length: 16 residues. CDR3 sequence: CASSPIKPGPPDTQYF. The CDR3 region has the DNA TGTGCCAGCAGCCCTATTAAGCCGGGGCCCCCAGATACGCAGTATTTT.

The rearrangement links TRBV6-5 to TRBJ1-2, with D perhaps TRBD1 (5 bases). V dropped 1 base and J dropped 8 bases, with 20 bases sitting between them. CDR1 and CDR2 (germline): MNHEY, SVGAGI. This CDR3 comprises 16 residues. This chain's CDR3 is CASSYFWDPNGGGYTF. For the CDR3, the DNA is TGTGCCAGCAGTTACTTTTGGGACCCAAACGGCGGGGGCTACACCTTC.

Remarks on this clone: Other DNA sequences in the sample encode the same CDR3. The chain joins TRBV12-3 or TRBV12-4 to TRBJ1-5; D is undetermined. V was trimmed by 4 bases and J by 7 bases, leaving 8 bases between them. CDR3 size: 12 residues. The chain's CDR3 is CASSSTGQPQHF. CDR3 DNA sequence: TGTGCCAGCAGTTCGACGGGCCAGCCCCAGCATTTT.

This chain uses TRBV9 with TRBJ2-1; possibly TRBD2 for D (6 bases). The CDR3 is made up of 16 amino acids. V was shortened by 2 bases and J by 4 bases, with 16 bases between the two germline ends. Germline assignment: CDR1 SGDLS and CDR2 YYNGEE. The CDR3, as DNA: TGTGCCAGCAGCGTCCGGGTAGCGGACAATTACAATGAGCAGTTCTTC. It translates to CASSVRVADNYNEQFF.

The V gene is TRBV2, the J gene TRBJ1-4; D is possibly TRBD1 (5 bases). With 7 bases removed from V and 8 bases from J, the gap between germline ends came to 17 bases. CDR3 length: 14 amino acids. Per the germline V gene, CDR1 is SNHLY and CDR2 is FYNNEI. In DNA, the CDR3 is TGTGCCAGCAATCGACAGCTTTGGGGGGAAAAACTGTTTTTT. Protein sequence: CASNRQLWGEKLFF.

The CDR3 loop reads CASSSGTSVYSRTDTQYF. The DNA of the CDR3 is TGCGCCAGCAGCTCCGGGACTAGCGTTTATTCCCGCACAGATACGCAGTATTTT. The chain joins TRBV10-1 to TRBJ2-3; 10 nucleotides line up with TRBD2. Germline CDR1 reads WNHNN; CDR2 reads SYGVQD (reference sequence). Germline trimming cut 6 bases from V and 1 base from J; bases unmatched to any gene: 13. This CDR3 is built from 18 residues.

The chain links TRBV10-3 to TRBJ2-1; D ambiguous. There are 13 residues in the CDR3. Trimming cost V 0 bases and J 8 bases, with 8 bases left between them. Germline V gene lookup returns CDR1 ENHRY and CDR2 SYGVKD. CDR3 amino acids: CAISESIDDEQFF. The CDR3 DNA sequence: TGTGCCATCAGTGAGTCCATTGACGATGAGCAGTTCTTC.

This chain joins TRBV6-5 and TRBJ1-2; D is possibly TRBD1 (5 bases). Per germline, CDR1 MNHEY and CDR2 SVGAGI. The CDR3 is 13 amino acids. V lost 2 bases, J lost 7 bases, and 11 bases lay in between. In DNA, the CDR3 is TGTGCCAGCAGTTACGGGACCTCGGGTGGCTACACCTTC. Amino acids: CASSYGTSGGYTF.

The V call is TRBV5-6, the J call TRBJ1-1, with D hard to call. V was cut by 5 bases and J by 1 base, with 6 bases left in between. Germline V CDR1 and CDR2: SGHDT, YYEEEE. The CDR3 length is 12 residues. CDR3 bases: TGTGCCAGCAGTTCAGAGAACACTGAAGCTTTCTTT. This codes for CASSSENTEAFF. The full variable domain, completed using reference TRBV5-6 and TRBJ1-1, is DAGVTQSPTHLIKTRGQQVTLRCSPKSGHDTVSWYQQALGQGPQFIFQYYEEEERQRGNFPDRFSGHQFPNYSSELNVNALLLGDSALYLCASSSENTEAFFGQGTRLTVV.

The gene calls are TRBV19 and TRBJ2-2; 10 nucleotides match TRBD2. The CDR3 runs to 16 residues. Germline V gives CDR1 LNHDA, CDR2 SQIVND (reference sequence). V lost 5 bases and J lost 0; bases outside the gene matches: 3. CDR3 in amino acids: CASSSLAGANTGELFF. Here the CDR3 DNA reads TGTGCCAGTAGTTCCCTAGCGGGAGCGAACACCGGGGAGCTGTTTTTT.

The rearrangement links TRBV7-9 to TRBJ1-5, with unresolved D. Trimming took off 5 bases at V and 6 bases at J, with 8 bases between the two ends. This CDR3 comprises 12 residues. Germline V lookup: CDR1 SEHNR, CDR2 FQNEAQ (reference sequence). As DNA, the CDR3 is TGTGCCAGCAGCCCCTTATCTCAGCCCCAGCATTTT. Translating it yields CASSPLSQPQHF.